This T cell receptor (beta chain) was retrieved from a study of monozygotic twins with inflammatory bowel disease. For this clonotype: Its antigen remains unknown.

There were eight separate reactions per sample in which cDNA was made. TCRdb reanalyzed the 5' RACE reads and collapses them to one entry per CDR3 protein, without DNA. Here the sample table reports hundreds of thousands of distinct CDR3 sequences. Notes on the study in general: Compared with healthy twins, IBD patients shared fewer clonotypes with others, especially with disease activity. Compared with healthy co-twins, IBD patients showed reduced TCRbeta repertoire diversity by inverse Simpson.

The sequence derives from a human donor with ulcerative colitis or Crohn's disease, or a healthy co-twin of an affected twin (not recorded which). Sample: blood.

CDR3 sequence: CASSPNAGLLNSPLHF. V usage is TRBV18 and J usage is TRBJ1-6. In germline, CDR1 is KGHSH, CDR2 LQKENI. The CDR3 is made up of 16 amino acids.